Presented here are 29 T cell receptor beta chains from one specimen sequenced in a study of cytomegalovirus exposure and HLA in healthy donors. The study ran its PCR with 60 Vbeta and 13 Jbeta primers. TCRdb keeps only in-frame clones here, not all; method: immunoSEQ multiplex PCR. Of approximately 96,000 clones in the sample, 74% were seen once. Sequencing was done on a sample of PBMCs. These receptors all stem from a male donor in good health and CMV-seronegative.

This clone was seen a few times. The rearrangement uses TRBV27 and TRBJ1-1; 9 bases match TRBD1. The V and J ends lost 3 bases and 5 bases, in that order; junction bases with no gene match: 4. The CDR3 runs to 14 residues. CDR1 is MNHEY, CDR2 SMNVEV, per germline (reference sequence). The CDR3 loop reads CASSFQGQGTEAFF. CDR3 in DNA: TGTGCCAGCAGTTTCCAGGGACAGGGAACTGAAGCTTTCTTT.

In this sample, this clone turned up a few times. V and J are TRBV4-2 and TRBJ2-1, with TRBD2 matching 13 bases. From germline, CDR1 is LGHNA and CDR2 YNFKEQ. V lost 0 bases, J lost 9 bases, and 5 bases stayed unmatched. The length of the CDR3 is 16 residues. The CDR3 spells CASSQDRLAGGSEQFF. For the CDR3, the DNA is TGTGCCAGCAGCCAAGATAGACTAGCGGGAGGAAGTGAGCAGTTCTTC.

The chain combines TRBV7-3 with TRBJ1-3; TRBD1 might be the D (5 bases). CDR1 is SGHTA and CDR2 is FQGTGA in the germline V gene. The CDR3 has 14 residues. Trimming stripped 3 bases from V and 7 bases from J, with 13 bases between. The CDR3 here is CASSLGGPPNTIYF. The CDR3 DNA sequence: TGTGCCAGCAGCTTGGGGGGTCCCCCGAACACCATATATTTT.

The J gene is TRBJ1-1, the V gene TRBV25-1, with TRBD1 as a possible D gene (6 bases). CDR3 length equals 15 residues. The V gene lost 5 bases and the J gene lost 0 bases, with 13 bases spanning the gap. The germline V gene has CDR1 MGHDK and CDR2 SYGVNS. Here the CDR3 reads CASSLIGDMNTEAFF. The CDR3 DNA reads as TGTGCCAGCAGTCTTATCGGGGACATGAACACTGAAGCTTTCTTT.

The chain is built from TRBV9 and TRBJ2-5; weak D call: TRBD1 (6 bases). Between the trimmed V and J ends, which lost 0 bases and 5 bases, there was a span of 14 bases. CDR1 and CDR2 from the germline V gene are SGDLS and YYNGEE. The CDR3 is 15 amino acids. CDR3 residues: CASSVVAQGFETQYF. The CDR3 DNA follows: TGTGCCAGCAGCGTAGTGGCTCAGGGGTTCGAGACCCAGTACTTC.

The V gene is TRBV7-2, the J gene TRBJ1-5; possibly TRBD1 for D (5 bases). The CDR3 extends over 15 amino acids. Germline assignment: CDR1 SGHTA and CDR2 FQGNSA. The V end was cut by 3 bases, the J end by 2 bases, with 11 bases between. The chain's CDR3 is CASSLARGGNQPQHF. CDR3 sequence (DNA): TGTGCCAGCAGCTTGGCCCGGGGGGGCAATCAGCCCCAGCATTTT. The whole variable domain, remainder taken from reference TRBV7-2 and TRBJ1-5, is GAGVSQSPSNKVTEKGKDVELRCDPISGHTALYWYRQSLGQGLEFLIYFQGNSAPDKSGLPSDRFSAERTGGSVSTLTIQRTQQEDSAVYLCASSLARGGNQPQHFGDGTRLSIL.

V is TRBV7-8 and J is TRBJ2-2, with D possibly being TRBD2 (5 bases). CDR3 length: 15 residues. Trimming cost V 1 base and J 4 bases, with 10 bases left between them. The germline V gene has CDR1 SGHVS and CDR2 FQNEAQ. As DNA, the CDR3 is TGTGCCAGCAGCTTAGGAGGGCCTTTCACCGGGGAGCTGTTTTTT. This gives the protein CASSLGGPFTGELFF.

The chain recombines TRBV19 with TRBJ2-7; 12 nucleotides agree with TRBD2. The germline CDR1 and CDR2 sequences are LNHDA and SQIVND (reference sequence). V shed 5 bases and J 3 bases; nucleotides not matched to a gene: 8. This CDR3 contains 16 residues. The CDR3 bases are TGTGCCAGTAGTGGGGTGACTAGCGGGAGTGTCTACGAGCAGTACTTC. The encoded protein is CASSGVTSGSVYEQYF.

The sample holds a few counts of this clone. The CDR3 DNA reads as TGTGCCAGCAGTGAAGAGCAGGCCGCGTGGGAGCCCCAGCATTTT. It is translated as CASSEEQAAWEPQHF. The chain has TRBV2 and TRBJ1-5; D is ambiguous. This CDR3 contains 15 residues. Germline-derived CDR1 and CDR2 are SNHLY and FYNNEI. The germline V and J ends were trimmed by 1 base and 8 bases, with 15 bases remaining between them.

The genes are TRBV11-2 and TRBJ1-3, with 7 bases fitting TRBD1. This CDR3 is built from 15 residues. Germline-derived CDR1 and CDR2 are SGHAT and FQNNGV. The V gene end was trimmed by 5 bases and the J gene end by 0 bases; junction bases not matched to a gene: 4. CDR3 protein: CASSRTGDSGNTIYF. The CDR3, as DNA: TGTGCCAGCAGCCGTACAGGGGACTCTGGAAACACCATATATTTT. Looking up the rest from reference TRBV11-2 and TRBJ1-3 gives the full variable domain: EAGVAQSPRYKIIEKRQSVAFWCNPISGHATLYWYQQILGQGPKLLIQFQNNGVVDDSQLPKDRFSAERLKGVDSTLKIQPAKLEDSAVYLCASSRTGDSGNTIYFGEGSWLTVV.

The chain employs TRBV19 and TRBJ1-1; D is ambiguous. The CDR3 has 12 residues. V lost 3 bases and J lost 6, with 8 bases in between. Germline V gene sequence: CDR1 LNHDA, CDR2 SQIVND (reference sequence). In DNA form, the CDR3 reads TGTGCCAGTAGTATCTCCGGGGCTGAAGCTTTCTTT. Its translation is CASSISGAEAFF.

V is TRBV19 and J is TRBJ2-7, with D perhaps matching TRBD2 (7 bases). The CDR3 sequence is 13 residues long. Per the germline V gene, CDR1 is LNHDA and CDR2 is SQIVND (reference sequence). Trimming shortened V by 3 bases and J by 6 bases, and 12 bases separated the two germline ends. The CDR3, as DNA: TGTGCCAGTAGTATCGGGGGGCTGGTCGAGCAGTACTTC. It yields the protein CASSIGGLVEQYF.

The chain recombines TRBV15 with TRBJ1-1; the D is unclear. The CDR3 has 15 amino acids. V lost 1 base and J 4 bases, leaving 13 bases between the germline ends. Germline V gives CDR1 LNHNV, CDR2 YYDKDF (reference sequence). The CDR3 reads CATSRVSGLFTEAFF. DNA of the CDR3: TGTGCCACCAGCAGAGTATCGGGGTTGTTCACTGAAGCTTTCTTT.

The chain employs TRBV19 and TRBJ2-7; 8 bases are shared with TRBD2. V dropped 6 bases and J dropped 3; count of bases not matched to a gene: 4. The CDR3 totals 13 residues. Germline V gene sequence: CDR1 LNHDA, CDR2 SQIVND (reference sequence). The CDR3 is CASRLAGNYEQYF. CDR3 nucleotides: TGTGCCAGTAGGTTAGCGGGAAACTACGAGCAGTACTTC.

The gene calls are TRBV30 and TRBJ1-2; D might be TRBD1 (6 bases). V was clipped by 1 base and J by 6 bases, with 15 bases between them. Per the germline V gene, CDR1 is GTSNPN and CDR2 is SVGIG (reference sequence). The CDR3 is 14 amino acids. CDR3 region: CAWSGGGLGDGYTF. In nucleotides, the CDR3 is TGTGCCTGGAGTGGGGGGGGGCTGGGGGATGGCTACACCTTC.

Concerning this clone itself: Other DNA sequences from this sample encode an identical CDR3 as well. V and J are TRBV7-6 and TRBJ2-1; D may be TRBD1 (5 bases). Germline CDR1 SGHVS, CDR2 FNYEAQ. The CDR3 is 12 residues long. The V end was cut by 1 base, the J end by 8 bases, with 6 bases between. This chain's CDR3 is CASSLVGDEQFF. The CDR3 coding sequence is TGTGCCAGCAGCTTAGTAGGGGATGAGCAGTTCTTC.

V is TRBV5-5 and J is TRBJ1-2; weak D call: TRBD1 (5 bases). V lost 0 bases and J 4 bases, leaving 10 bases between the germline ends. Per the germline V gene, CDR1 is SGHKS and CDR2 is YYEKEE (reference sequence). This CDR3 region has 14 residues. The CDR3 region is CASSLGGPSYGYTF. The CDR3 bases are TGTGCCAGCAGCTTGGGGGGCCCCAGCTATGGCTACACCTTC.

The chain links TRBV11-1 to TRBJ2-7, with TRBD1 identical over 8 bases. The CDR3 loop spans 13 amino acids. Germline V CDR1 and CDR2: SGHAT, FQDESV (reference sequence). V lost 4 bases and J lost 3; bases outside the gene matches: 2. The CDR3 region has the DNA TGTGCCAGCAGCTACACAGGGGGCTACGAGCAGTACTTC. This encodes CASSYTGGYEQYF.

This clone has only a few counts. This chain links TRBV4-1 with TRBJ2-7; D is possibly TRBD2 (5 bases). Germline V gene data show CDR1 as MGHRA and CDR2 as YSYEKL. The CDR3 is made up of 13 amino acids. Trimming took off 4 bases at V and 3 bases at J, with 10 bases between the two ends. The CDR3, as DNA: TGCGCCAGCAGCCTTAGCGCAGACTACGAGCAGTACTTC. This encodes CASSLSADYEQYF.

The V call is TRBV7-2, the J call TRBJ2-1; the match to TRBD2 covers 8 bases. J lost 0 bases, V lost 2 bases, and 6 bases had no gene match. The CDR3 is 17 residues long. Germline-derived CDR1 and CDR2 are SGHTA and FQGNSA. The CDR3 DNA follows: TGTGCCAGCAGCTTATATCCGGGAGGGAGCTCCTACAATGAGCAGTTCTTC. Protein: CASSLYPGGSSYNEQFF. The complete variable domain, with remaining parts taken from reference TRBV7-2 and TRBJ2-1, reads GAGVSQSPSNKVTEKGKDVELRCDPISGHTALYWYRQSLGQGLEFLIYFQGNSAPDKSGLPSDRFSAERTGGSVSTLTIQRTQQEDSAVYLCASSLYPGGSSYNEQFFGPGTRLTVL.

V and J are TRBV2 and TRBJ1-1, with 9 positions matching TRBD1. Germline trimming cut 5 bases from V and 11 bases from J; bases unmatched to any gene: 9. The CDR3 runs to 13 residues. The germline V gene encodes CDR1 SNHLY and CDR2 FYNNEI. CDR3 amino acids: CASSQGTGYRAFF. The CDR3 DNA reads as TGTGCCAGCAGTCAGGGGACAGGGTATAGGGCTTTCTTT. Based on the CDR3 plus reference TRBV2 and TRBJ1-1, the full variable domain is EPEVTQTPSHQVTQMGQEVILRCVPISNHLYFYWYRQILGQKVEFLVSFYNNEISEKSEIFDDQFSVERPDGSNFTLKIRSTKLEDSAMYFCASSQGTGYRAFFGQGTRLTVV.

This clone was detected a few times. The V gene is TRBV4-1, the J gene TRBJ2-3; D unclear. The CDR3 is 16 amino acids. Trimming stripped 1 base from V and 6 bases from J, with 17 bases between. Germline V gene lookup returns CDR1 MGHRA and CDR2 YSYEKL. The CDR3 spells CASSQVGGSSADTQYF. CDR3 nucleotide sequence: TGCGCCAGCAGCCAAGTCGGCGGTAGCTCGGCCGATACGCAGTATTTT.

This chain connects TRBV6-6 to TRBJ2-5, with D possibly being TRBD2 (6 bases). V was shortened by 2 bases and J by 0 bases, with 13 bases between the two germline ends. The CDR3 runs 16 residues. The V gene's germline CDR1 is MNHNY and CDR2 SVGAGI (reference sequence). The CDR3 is CASSYQLWTNQETQYF. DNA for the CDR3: TGTGCCAGCAGTTACCAACTTTGGACTAACCAAGAGACCCAGTACTTC.

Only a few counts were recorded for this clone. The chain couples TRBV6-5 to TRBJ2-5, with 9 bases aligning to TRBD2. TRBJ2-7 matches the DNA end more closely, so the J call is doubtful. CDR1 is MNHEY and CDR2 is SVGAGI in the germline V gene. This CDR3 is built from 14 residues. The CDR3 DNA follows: TGTGCCAGCAGTTTGGATAGCGGGAGAAACGAGCAGTACTTC. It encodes CASSLDSGRNEQYF.

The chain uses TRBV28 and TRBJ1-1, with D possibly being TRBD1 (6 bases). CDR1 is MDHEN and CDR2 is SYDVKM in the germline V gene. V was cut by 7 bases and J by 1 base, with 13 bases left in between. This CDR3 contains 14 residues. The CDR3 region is CASTVIQGNTEAFF. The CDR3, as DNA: TGTGCCAGCACTGTGATACAGGGGAACACTGAAGCTTTCTTT.

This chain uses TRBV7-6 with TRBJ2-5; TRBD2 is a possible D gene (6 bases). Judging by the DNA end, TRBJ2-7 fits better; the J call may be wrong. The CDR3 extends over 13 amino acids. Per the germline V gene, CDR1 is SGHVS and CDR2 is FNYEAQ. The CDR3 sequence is CASSLAAGYEQYF. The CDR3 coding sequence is TGTGCCAGCAGCTTAGCTGCGGGGTACGAGCAGTACTTC.

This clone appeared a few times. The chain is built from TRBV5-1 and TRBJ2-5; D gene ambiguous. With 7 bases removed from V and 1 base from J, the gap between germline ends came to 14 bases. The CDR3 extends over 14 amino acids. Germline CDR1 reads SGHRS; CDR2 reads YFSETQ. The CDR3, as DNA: TGCGCCAGCTCCTTAGCATTGATCCAAGAGACCCAGTACTTC. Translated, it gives CASSLALIQETQYF.

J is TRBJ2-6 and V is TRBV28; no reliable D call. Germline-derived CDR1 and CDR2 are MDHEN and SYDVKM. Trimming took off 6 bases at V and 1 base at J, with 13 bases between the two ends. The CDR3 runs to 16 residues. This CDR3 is CASSPRGESGANVLTF. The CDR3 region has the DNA TGTGCCAGCAGCCCTCGCGGAGAGTCTGGGGCCAACGTCCTGACTTTC. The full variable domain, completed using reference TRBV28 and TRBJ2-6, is DVKVTQSSRYLVKRTGEKVFLECVQDMDHENMFWYRQDPGLGLRLIYFSYDVKMKEKGDIPEGYSVSREKKERFSLILESASTNQTSMYLCASSPRGESGANVLTFGAGSRLTVL.

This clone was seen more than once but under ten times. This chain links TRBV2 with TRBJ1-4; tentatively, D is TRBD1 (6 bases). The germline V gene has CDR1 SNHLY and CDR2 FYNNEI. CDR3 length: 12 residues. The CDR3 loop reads CAQGLTNEKLFF. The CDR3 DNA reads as TGTGCACAGGGATTGACTAATGAAAAACTGTTTTTT.